This T cell receptor beta chain originates from a study of OX40 agonist ivuxolimab in advanced cancers. TCRdb keeps only in-frame clones here, not all; method: immunoSEQ multiplex PCR. In the table there are about 34,000 clones, over 90% of which are singletons. The germline CDR1 and CDR2 sequences are MNHEY and SMNVEV (reference sequence). The CDR3 consists of 13 residues. V was pared by 8 bases and J by 0 bases, with 7 bases between. This material consisted of CD4+ or CD8+ T cells sorted from blood, taken in a trial of the OX40 agonist ivuxolimab. The chain carries TRBV27 and TRBJ1-4; D gene unclear. This clonotype was sampled from an adult with an advanced solid tumor such as melanoma, head and neck, liver or kidney cancer. The chain's CDR3 is CASGRTTNEKLFF. In DNA, the CDR3 is TGTGCCAGCGGACGGACAACTAATGAAAAACTGTTTTTT.